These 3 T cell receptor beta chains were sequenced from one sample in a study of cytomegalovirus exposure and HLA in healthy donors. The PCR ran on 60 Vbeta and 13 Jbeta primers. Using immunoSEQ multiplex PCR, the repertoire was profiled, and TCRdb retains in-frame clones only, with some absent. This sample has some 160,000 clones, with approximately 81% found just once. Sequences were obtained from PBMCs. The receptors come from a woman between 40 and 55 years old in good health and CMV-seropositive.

The CDR3 DNA follows: TGTGCCAGCAGCTTTAGAGGGCACGAGCAGTACTTC. It yields the protein CASSFRGHEQYF. This chain joins TRBV13 and TRBJ2-7, with a weak D call TRBD2 (5 bases). The CDR3 extends over 12 amino acids. Trimming stripped 3 bases from V and 5 bases from J, with 8 bases between. The germline V gene has CDR1 PRHDT and CDR2 FYEKMQ (reference sequence). The variable domain in full, completed from reference TRBV13 and TRBJ2-7, reads AAGVIQSPRHLIKEKRETATLKCYPIPRHDTVYWYQQGPGQDPQFLISFYEKMQSDKGSIPDRFSAQQFSDYHSELNMSSLELGDSALYFCASSFRGHEQYFGPGTRLTVT.

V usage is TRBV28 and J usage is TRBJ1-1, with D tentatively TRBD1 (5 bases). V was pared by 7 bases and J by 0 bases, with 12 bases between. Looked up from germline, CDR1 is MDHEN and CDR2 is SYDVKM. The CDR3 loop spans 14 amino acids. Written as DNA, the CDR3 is TGTGCCAGCACCCCCCCAGGGTTGAACACTGAAGCTTTCTTT. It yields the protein CASTPPGLNTEAFF.

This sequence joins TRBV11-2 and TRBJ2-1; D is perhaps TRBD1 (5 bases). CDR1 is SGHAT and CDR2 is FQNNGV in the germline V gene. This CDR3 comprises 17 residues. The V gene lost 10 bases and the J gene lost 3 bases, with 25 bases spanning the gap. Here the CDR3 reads CAINTEMGRILYNEQFF. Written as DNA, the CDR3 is TGTGCCATCAACACCGAGATGGGGCGCATCCTCTACAATGAGCAGTTCTTC.